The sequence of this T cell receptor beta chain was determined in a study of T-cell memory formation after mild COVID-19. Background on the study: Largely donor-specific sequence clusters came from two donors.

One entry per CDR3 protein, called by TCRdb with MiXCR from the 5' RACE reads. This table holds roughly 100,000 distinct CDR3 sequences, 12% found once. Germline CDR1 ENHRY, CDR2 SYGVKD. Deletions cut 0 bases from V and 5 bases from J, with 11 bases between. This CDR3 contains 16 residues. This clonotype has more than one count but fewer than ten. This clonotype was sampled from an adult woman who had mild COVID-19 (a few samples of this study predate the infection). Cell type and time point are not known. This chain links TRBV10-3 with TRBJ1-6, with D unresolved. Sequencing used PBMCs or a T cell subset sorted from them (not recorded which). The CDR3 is CAISESKAEHNSPLHF. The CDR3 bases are TGTGCCATCAGTGAGTCGAAGGCAGAGCATAATTCACCCCTCCACTTT.